This T cell receptor beta chain was retrieved from a study of regulatory T cells in long-lasting Graves disease. In this sample, this clonotype turned up a few times. Its antigen is undetermined. CDR3-region Arm-PCR and iRepertoire HTBI primers produced the TCR beta libraries. TCRdb re-analysed the multiplex PCR reads in MiXCR, keeping a single row per CDR3 protein. Among fewer than 600,000 distinct CDR3 sequences listed, approximately 22% were seen once. Study-level points and caveats: Having few samples may have compromised the accuracy.

Time point meaning: persistent/refractory GD, antithyroid drugs over 5 years with positive TRAb. Making the TCR library involved RNA that had been extracted from PBMCs. Trimming shortened V by 3 bases and J by 3 bases, and 9 bases separated the two germline ends. Germline loops: CDR1 SGDLS, CDR2 YYNGEE. The CDR3 is 14 residues long. The chain recombines TRBV9 with TRBJ1-4; tentative D call: TRBD1 (5 bases). The sequence came from a female donor with Graves disease. The material was peripheral blood mononuclear cells (PBMCs), obtained when the disease was refractory, from a patient treated with antithyroid drugs. The CDR3 coding sequence is TGTGCCAGCAGCGCCGGGGGGTCTAATGAAAAACTGTTTTTT. Its translation is CASSAGGSNEKLFF.